A selection of T cell receptor beta chains follows, all from one sample in a study of T cell repertoires in cytomegalovirus infection. No antigens are known for them. TCRdb itself ran the reads through MiXCR, one entry per CDR3 protein. The data show some 500,000 distinct CDR3 sequences, with about 40% seen just once and 48% held by the top ten. The sequenced sample was cultured PBMCs, obtained from culture after CMV antigen stimulation. The receptors were sampled from a human donor in good health (CMV status not recorded). Some clones in this sample may be carry-over from other donors' samples. CDR3s include the opening cysteine and the closing phenylalanine or tryptophan. The D gene is left open where the match is weak. Some rows mark clone size as missing; the rest say once, few, many or name a class of expanded clone.

clone_size: -; j_call: TRBJ2-5; v_call: TRBV7-2; d_call: -; cdr3_aa: CASSLAGLAETQYF; cdr3_nt: TGTGCCAGCAGCTTAGCGGGTTTAGCTGAGACCCAGTACTTC
clone_size: few; j_call: TRBJ2-7; v_call: TRBV7-6; d_call: -; cdr3_aa: CASSLEGWDAEQYF; cdr3_nt: TGTGCCAGCAGCTTAGAAGGCTGGGACGCGGAGCAGTACTTC
clone_size: -; j_call: TRBJ2-1; v_call: TRBV5-5; d_call: TRBD2; cdr3_aa: CASSLGPLAGSYNEQFF; cdr3_nt: TGTGCCAGCAGCTTGGGGCCACTAGCGGGCTCCTACAATGAGCAGTTCTTC
clone_size: -; j_call: TRBJ2-7; v_call: TRBV19; d_call: TRBD2; cdr3_aa: CASSPQAGGVHEQYF; cdr3_nt: TGTGCCAGTAGTCCCCAAGCGGGAGGGGTACACGAGCAGTACTTC
clone_size: many; j_call: TRBJ2-5; v_call: TRBV12-3/TRBV12-4; d_call: TRBD2; cdr3_aa: CASSTLAGGQETQYF; cdr3_nt: TGTGCCAGCAGTACGCTAGCGGGGGGGCAAGAGACCCAGTACTTC
clone_size: once; j_call: TRBJ2-3; v_call: TRBV12-3/TRBV12-4; d_call: -; cdr3_aa: CASSRDLRSTDTQYF; cdr3_nt: TGTGCCAGCAGTAGGGACCTGCGGAGCACAGATACGCAGTATTTT
clone_size: few; j_call: TRBJ1-1; v_call: TRBV7-2; d_call: TRBD1; cdr3_aa: CASRRTGVNTEAFF; cdr3_nt: TGTGCCAGCAGACGGACAGGGGTGAACACTGAAGCTTTCTTT
clone_size: -; j_call: TRBJ2-5; v_call: TRBV5-3; d_call: -; cdr3_aa: CASRPAGHGETQYF; cdr3_nt: TGTGCCAGCAGACCCGCGGGACACGGGGAGACCCAGTACTTC
clone_size: -; j_call: TRBJ2-5; v_call: TRBV7-2; d_call: -; cdr3_aa: CASTSSTGETQYF; cdr3_nt: TGTGCCAGCACCTCCTCGACGGGCGAGACCCAGTACTTC
clone_size: few; j_call: TRBJ2-4; v_call: TRBV6-1; d_call: -; cdr3_aa: CASSEGRGGAYF; cdr3_nt: TGTGCCAGCAGTGAAGGGCGAGGAGGAGCGTACTTC
clone_size: -; j_call: TRBJ1-6; v_call: TRBV10-3; d_call: -; cdr3_aa: CAISEQANSPLHF; cdr3_nt: TGTGCCATCAGTGAACAGGCGAATTCACCCCTCCACTTT
clone_size: -; j_call: TRBJ2-1; v_call: TRBV11-2; d_call: -; cdr3_aa: CASSSRRLEIGNEQFF; cdr3_nt: TGTGCCAGCAGCTCCCGCAGGTTAGAGATTGGCAATGAGCAGTTCTTC
clone_size: -; j_call: TRBJ2-7; v_call: TRBV10-3; d_call: TRBD2; cdr3_aa: CAISNGGGREQYF; cdr3_nt: TGTGCCATCAGTAACGGGGGAGGGCGGGAGCAGTACTTC
clone_size: -; j_call: TRBJ1-6; v_call: TRBV7-8; d_call: -; cdr3_aa: CASSRDGGSALHF; cdr3_nt: TGTGCCAGCAGCAGGGACGGGGGATCAGCCCTCCACTTT
clone_size: -; j_call: TRBJ1-6; v_call: TRBV5-6; d_call: -; cdr3_aa: CASSLFGQSSYNSPLHF; cdr3_nt: TGTGCCAGCAGCTTGTTCGGACAGAGCTCCTATAATTCACCCCTCCACTTT
clone_size: -; j_call: TRBJ2-2; v_call: TRBV6-2/TRBV6-3; d_call: TRBD1; cdr3_aa: CASRRDRVLGELFF; cdr3_nt: TGTGCCAGCAGACGGGACAGGGTCCTCGGGGAGCTGTTTTTT
clone_size: -; j_call: TRBJ2-1; v_call: TRBV15; d_call: TRBD2; cdr3_aa: CATSRDPLAGNEQFF; cdr3_nt: TGTGCCACCAGCAGAGATCCGCTAGCGGGGAATGAGCAGTTCTTC
clone_size: few; j_call: TRBJ2-1; v_call: TRBV6-6; d_call: -; cdr3_aa: CASSYSITGIQKSNEQFF; cdr3_nt: TGTGCCAGCAGTTACTCTATAACCGGGATTCAGAAGTCTAATGAGCAGTTCTTC
clone_size: -; j_call: TRBJ1-1; v_call: TRBV6-1; d_call: -; cdr3_aa: CASRGQSYTEAFF; cdr3_nt: TGTGCCAGCAGAGGCCAGAGTTACACTGAAGCTTTCTTT
clone_size: -; j_call: TRBJ1-2; v_call: TRBV6-6; d_call: -; cdr3_aa: CASSPEPNNNYGYTF; cdr3_nt: TGTGCCAGCAGTCCGGAGCCGAACAATAACTATGGCTACACCTTC
clone_size: few; j_call: TRBJ1-5; v_call: TRBV28; d_call: -; cdr3_aa: CASSWGRQPQHF; cdr3_nt: TGTGCCAGCAGTTGGGGACGGCAGCCCCAGCATTTT
clone_size: -; j_call: TRBJ2-3; v_call: TRBV7-2; d_call: -; cdr3_aa: CASSQETGSDTQYF; cdr3_nt: TGTGCCAGCAGCCAAGAGACCGGGTCGGATACGCAGTATTTT
clone_size: -; j_call: TRBJ2-7; v_call: TRBV7-4; d_call: -; cdr3_aa: CASSIGPRVYEQYF; cdr3_nt: TGTGCCAGCAGCATCGGGCCCAGGGTCTACGAGCAGTACTTC
clone_size: -; j_call: TRBJ2-7; v_call: TRBV4-3; d_call: TRBD1; cdr3_aa: CASSQTRTGREQYF; cdr3_nt: TGCGCCAGCAGCCAAACCCGGACAGGGCGGGAGCAGTACTTC
clone_size: many; j_call: TRBJ1-4; v_call: TRBV7-2; d_call: -; cdr3_aa: CASSRSATNEKLFF; cdr3_nt: TGTGCCAGCAGCCGGAGTGCAACTAATGAAAAACTGTTTTTT
clone_size: -; j_call: TRBJ2-5; v_call: TRBV5-1; d_call: -; cdr3_aa: CASSRNTEIQETQYF; cdr3_nt: TGCGCCAGCAGCCGCAACACAGAGATCCAAGAGACCCAGTACTTC
clone_size: few; j_call: TRBJ1-4; v_call: TRBV12-3/TRBV12-4; d_call: -; cdr3_aa: CASSTLGREKLFF; cdr3_nt: TGTGCCAGCTCCACCTTGGGCCGTGAAAAACTGTTTTTT
clone_size: -; j_call: TRBJ2-7; v_call: TRBV7-2; d_call: -; cdr3_aa: CASSLEGSRAGETPYEQYF; cdr3_nt: TGTGCCAGCAGCTTAGAAGGTAGTCGGGCCGGGGAAACACCATACGAGCAGTACTTC
clone_size: -; j_call: TRBJ2-3; v_call: TRBV7-2; d_call: -; cdr3_aa: CASSLVAINTDTQYF; cdr3_nt: TGTGCCAGCAGCTTAGTAGCAATTAACACAGATACGCAGTATTTT
clone_size: few; j_call: TRBJ1-2; v_call: TRBV11-2; d_call: -; cdr3_aa: CASSPDINYGYTF; cdr3_nt: TGTGCCAGCAGCCCCGACATTAACTATGGCTACACCTTC
clone_size: once; j_call: TRBJ2-5; v_call: TRBV24-1; d_call: TRBD2; cdr3_aa: CATSEREGKTQYF; cdr3_nt: TGTGCCACCAGTGAAAGGGAGGGAAAGACCCAGTACTTC
clone_size: -; j_call: TRBJ2-2; v_call: TRBV9; d_call: -; cdr3_aa: CASRSWADTGELFF; cdr3_nt: TGTGCCAGCAGGTCTTGGGCAGACACCGGGGAGCTGTTTTTT
clone_size: -; j_call: TRBJ1-6; v_call: TRBV20-1; d_call: -; cdr3_aa: CSAGGNNSPLHF; cdr3_nt: TGCAGTGCTGGAGGAAATAATTCACCCCTCCACTTT
clone_size: few; j_call: TRBJ2-1; v_call: TRBV28; d_call: TRBD1; cdr3_aa: CASSLQGVAYNEQFF; cdr3_nt: TGTGCCAGCAGTTTGCAGGGGGTAGCCTACAATGAGCAGTTCTTC
clone_size: few; j_call: TRBJ1-1; v_call: TRBV12-5; d_call: -; cdr3_aa: CASTNRELNTEAFF; cdr3_nt: TGTGCTAGTACAAACAGGGAGCTGAACACTGAAGCTTTCTTT
clone_size: once; j_call: TRBJ2-7; v_call: TRBV4-2; d_call: TRBD2; cdr3_aa: CASSGDRTSGEYYEQYF; cdr3_nt: TGTGCCAGCAGCGGCGACAGGACTAGCGGGGAATACTACGAGCAGTACTTC
clone_size: -; j_call: TRBJ1-2; v_call: TRBV10-3; d_call: TRBD1; cdr3_aa: CAMDTGGGTDGYTF; cdr3_nt: TGTGCCATGGATACAGGGGGAGGCACGGATGGCTACACCTTC
clone_size: -; j_call: TRBJ1-1; v_call: TRBV10-3; d_call: -; cdr3_aa: CAISGPLLTGRNTEAFF; cdr3_nt: TGTGCCATCAGTGGGCCTCTGCTTACAGGACGGAACACTGAAGCTTTCTTT
clone_size: -; j_call: TRBJ2-2; v_call: TRBV27; d_call: -; cdr3_aa: CASSLSSPGELFF; cdr3_nt: TGTGCCAGCAGTTTATCTAGTCCCGGGGAGCTGTTTTTT
clone_size: many; j_call: TRBJ2-1; v_call: TRBV7-2; d_call: TRBD2; cdr3_aa: CASSFQGGDEQFF; cdr3_nt: TGTGCCAGCAGCTTCCAGGGAGGGGATGAGCAGTTCTTC
clone_size: -; j_call: TRBJ2-3; v_call: TRBV7-2; d_call: TRBD1; cdr3_aa: CASSPATGEARTDTQYF; cdr3_nt: TGTGCCAGCAGCCCAGCGACAGGGGAGGCACGGACAGATACGCAGTATTTT
clone_size: -; j_call: TRBJ1-6; v_call: TRBV28; d_call: -; cdr3_aa: CASSFVGEASPLHF; cdr3_nt: TGTGCCAGCAGTTTTGTAGGAGAGGCTTCACCCCTCCACTTT
clone_size: -; j_call: TRBJ1-4; v_call: TRBV7-8; d_call: -; cdr3_aa: CASSVEGFTNEKLFF; cdr3_nt: TGTGCCAGCAGCGTGGAAGGGTTTACTAATGAAAAACTGTTTTTT
clone_size: -; j_call: TRBJ2-5; v_call: TRBV7-6; d_call: TRBD1; cdr3_aa: CASSPDRGWETQYF; cdr3_nt: TGTGCCAGCAGCCCGGACAGGGGCTGGGAGACCCAGTACTTC
clone_size: -; j_call: TRBJ2-5; v_call: TRBV20-1; d_call: TRBD2; cdr3_aa: CSARPSGNEETQYF; cdr3_nt: TGCAGTGCTAGGCCTAGCGGGAACGAAGAGACCCAGTACTTC
clone_size: -; j_call: TRBJ1-2; v_call: TRBV6-6; d_call: -; cdr3_aa: CASMGGGFYGYTF; cdr3_nt: TGTGCCAGCATGGGGGGGGGGTTCTATGGCTACACCTTC
clone_size: -; j_call: TRBJ1-1; v_call: TRBV7-9; d_call: -; cdr3_aa: CASSLVKGEAFF; cdr3_nt: TGTGCCAGCAGCTTAGTTAAGGGTGAAGCTTTCTTT